Listed below are T cell receptor beta chains from one sample, sequenced in a study of blood T cell repertoires in COVID-19. Sequenced by immunoSEQ multiplex PCR; TCRdb stores in-frame clones only, minus some. Of more than 150,000 clones in the sample, roughly 76% were seen once. Sequencing input: peripheral blood. The origin of the receptors is a woman of 80 years or more with COVID-19, enrolled during active disease. Each CDR3 is given without its conserved first and last residue. The order of the fields is V gene, clone size, J gene, CDR3 protein. The size entry is marked missing in some rows and otherwise reads once, few, many or a size class.

TRBV7-6	NA	TRBJ2-2	ASSSAGGHTGELF
TRBV5-4	few	TRBJ1-2	ASSRGGGRDVYGYT
TRBV5-1	few	TRBJ1-4	ASSLRGGLEKLF
TRBV6-5	NA	TRBJ1-1	ASSYPFPGAEAF
TRBV27	NA	TRBJ2-7	ASSLRRGAYYEQY
TRBV5-8	NA	TRBJ2-3	ASSLLVKGPDTQY
TRBV28	NA	TRBJ1-2	ASSLRWENGYT
TRBV29-1	NA	TRBJ1-1	SVGGAFAMNTEAF
TRBV7-2	NA	TRBJ1-6	ASSLGLPQEGSPLH
TRBV28	NA	TRBJ1-6	ASSLDSNSPLH
TRBV29-1	few	TRBJ2-5	SGRQGFRTETQY
TRBV24-1	NA	TRBJ2-7	ATSDGAYEQY
TRBV11-3	NA	TRBJ2-2	ASSLGRHQTANTGELF
TRBV4-2	few	TRBJ1-2	ASSRYQQGAPGGYT
TRBV10-3	NA	TRBJ1-1	AISEEGVDTEAF
TRBV5-1	NA	TRBJ2-5	ASSSPTGARETQY
TRBV12-5	NA	TRBJ1-1	ASGLRGGSTEAF
TRBV4-1	NA	TRBJ1-4	ASRQLSTNEKLF
TRBV21-1	once	TRBJ2-1	ASSKESAGAWSGEQF
TRBV19	NA	TRBJ2-5	ASSLGREMSETQY
TRBV27	NA	TRBJ1-2	ASSFPEGAGYT
TRBV7-6	NA	TRBJ2-7	ASSSGQGPSYEQY
TRBV27	NA	TRBJ1-1	ASGRLPRGSEAF
TRBV5-8	NA	TRBJ1-5	ASSFRTGYNQPQH